The 12 T cell receptor beta chains listed next were all sequenced from one sample in a study of T cells after yellow fever vaccination. TCRdb itself ran the 5' RACE reads through MiXCR, one entry per CDR3 protein. The sample lists about 130,000 distinct CDR3 sequences; approximately 6.6% were seen once. The source was CD4+ T cells sorted from PBMCs, collected 10 days after the yellow fever booster vaccination. Receptors were obtained from a man younger than 45 who received the YFV17D yellow fever vaccine.

This clonotype appeared a few times. The chain recombines TRBV5-4 with TRBJ2-1; 13 bases are shared with TRBD2. This CDR3 is built from 15 residues. The J segment lost 5 bases and the V segment lost 6 bases, leaving 5 bases of the junction unmatched. Germline V gene lookup returns CDR1 SGHNT and CDR2 YYREEE (reference sequence). CDR3 sequence: CASTSGLAGDNEQFF. In nucleotides, the CDR3 is TGTGCCAGCACCTCTGGACTAGCGGGGGACAATGAGCAGTTCTTC. The complete variable domain, with remaining parts taken from reference TRBV5-4 and TRBJ2-1, reads ETGVTQSPTHLIKTRGQQVTLRCSSQSGHNTVSWYQQALGQGPQFIFQYYREEENGRGNFPPRFSGLQFPNYSSELNVNALELDDSALYLCASTSGLAGDNEQFFGPGTRLTVL.

This clonotype was recorded many times. The chain combines TRBV28 with TRBJ2-3; no definite D call. Germline V gives CDR1 MDHEN, CDR2 SYDVKM. This CDR3 is 12 amino acids long. Trimming shortened V by 7 bases and J by 8 bases, and 13 bases separated the two germline ends. CDR3 nucleotides: TGTGCCAGCACGGCTTCCCCCCGTACGCAGTATTTT. It translates to CASTASPRTQYF. Looking up the rest from reference TRBV28 and TRBJ2-3 gives the full variable domain: DVKVTQSSRYLVKRTGEKVFLECVQDMDHENMFWYRQDPGLGLRLIYFSYDVKMKEKGDIPEGYSVSREKKERFSLILESASTNQTSMYLCASTASPRTQYFGPGTRLTVL.

V is TRBV12-3 or TRBV12-4 and J is TRBJ2-5; no reliable D call. The CDR3 length is 13 residues. V was clipped by 3 bases and J by 5 bases, with 10 bases between them. DNA for the CDR3: TGTGCCAGCAGTTTCCCAGAGAGGGAGACCCAGTACTTC. Translation: CASSFPERETQYF.

This clonotype showed up many times. The genes are TRBV15 and TRBJ1-6; possible D gene TRBD1, 6 bases. Per the germline V gene, CDR1 is LNHNV and CDR2 is YYDKDF (reference sequence). The CDR3 spans 16 residues. The V gene lost 0 bases and the J gene lost 7 bases, with 13 bases spanning the gap. This chain's CDR3 is CATSRERTENNSPLHF. CDR3 nucleotides: TGTGCCACCAGCAGAGAAAGGACAGAAAACAATTCACCCCTCCACTTT.

A note on this clonotype: This may come from a read error, since a much larger clone is one base off. This chain links TRBV7-2 with TRBJ1-3; TRBD1 agrees at 8 bases. Looked up from germline, CDR1 is SGHTA and CDR2 is FQGNSA. This CDR3 contains 15 residues. The chain's CDR3 is CDSSHTGGSGNTIYF. The CDR3 DNA reads as TGTGACAGCAGCCATACAGGGGGTTCTGGAAACACCATATATTTT.

The table lists this clonotype with many counts. This chain uses TRBV20-1 with TRBJ2-1; no firm D call. CDR3 size: 14 residues. Trimming shortened V by 1 base and J by 0 bases, and 7 bases separated the two germline ends. Germline values: CDR1 DFQATT, CDR2 SNEGSKA (reference sequence). In DNA, the CDR3 is TGCAGTGCTAGAGGGAGAAGCTCCTACAATGAGCAGTTCTTC. Its translation: CSARGRSSYNEQFF.

As concerns this clonotype: Given a much more abundant clone one base away, this may be a read error. V is TRBV7-7 and J is TRBJ2-1; perhaps D is TRBD1 or TRBD2 (5 bases each). The CDR3 length is 14 residues. The V end lost 4 bases, the J end lost 8 bases, and 15 bases lay between the germline ends. CDR1 is SSHAT, CDR2 FNYEAQ, per germline (reference sequence). The DNA for the CDR3 is TGTGCCAGCAGCTATACGACAGCCGGGGATGAGCAGTTCTTC. The encoded protein is CASSYTTAGDEQFF.

The table lists this clonotype with many counts. J is TRBJ2-6 and V is TRBV6-1, with 7 bases aligning to TRBD1. V was clipped by 5 bases and J by 0 bases; unmatched bases: 10. Germline loops: CDR1 MNHNS, CDR2 SASEGT. CDR3 length: 18 residues. The CDR3 is CASSPLRTGTSGANVLTF. In DNA form, the CDR3 reads TGTGCCAGCAGTCCACTAAGGACAGGCACCTCTGGGGCCAACGTCCTGACTTTC.

In its sample, this clonotype was seen many times. The rearrangement links TRBV11-2 to TRBJ2-7, with D uncertain. The CDR3 runs 14 residues. Germline V gene sequence: CDR1 SGHAT, CDR2 FQNNGV. V lost 5 bases and J 0 bases, leaving 11 bases between the germline ends. The CDR3 DNA sequence: TGTGCCAGCAGCCCCGGAACGAGCTCCTACGAGCAGTACTTC. It encodes CASSPGTSSYEQYF.

This clonotype was seen repeatedly, ten times or more. The genes are TRBV18 and TRBJ2-4; 8 nucleotides agree with TRBD2. The CDR3 totals 17 residues. V gave up 5 bases and J gave up 0 bases; unmatched junction bases: 9. Germline CDR1 and CDR2: KGHSH and LQKENI. CDR3 sequence (DNA): TGTGCCAGCTCAGTCAGCGGGAGTGGTCCAGCCAAAAACATTCAGTACTTC. This translates into CASSVSGSGPAKNIQYF.

This clonotype has ten or more counts. The rearrangement uses TRBV7-9 and TRBJ2-1; D is undetermined. The CDR3 spans 11 residues. Germline CDR1 SEHNR, CDR2 FQNEAQ (reference sequence). The germline V and J ends were trimmed by 2 bases and 9 bases, with 5 bases remaining between them. CDR3 sequence: CASSLYVEQFF. The CDR3 DNA sequence: TGTGCCAGCAGCTTATACGTTGAGCAGTTCTTC.

This clonotype has ten or more counts. The chain is built from TRBV20-1 and TRBJ2-1; the D gene is possibly TRBD1 (6 bases). The CDR3 is 15 residues long. CDR1 is DFQATT and CDR2 is SNEGSKA in the germline V gene (reference sequence). Trimming took off 1 base at V and 8 bases at J, with 18 bases between the two ends. The CDR3, as DNA: TGCAGTGCTAGAGTTCCAGGGGAAGGCCGATATGAGCAGTTCTTC. Translated, it gives CSARVPGEGRYEQFF.